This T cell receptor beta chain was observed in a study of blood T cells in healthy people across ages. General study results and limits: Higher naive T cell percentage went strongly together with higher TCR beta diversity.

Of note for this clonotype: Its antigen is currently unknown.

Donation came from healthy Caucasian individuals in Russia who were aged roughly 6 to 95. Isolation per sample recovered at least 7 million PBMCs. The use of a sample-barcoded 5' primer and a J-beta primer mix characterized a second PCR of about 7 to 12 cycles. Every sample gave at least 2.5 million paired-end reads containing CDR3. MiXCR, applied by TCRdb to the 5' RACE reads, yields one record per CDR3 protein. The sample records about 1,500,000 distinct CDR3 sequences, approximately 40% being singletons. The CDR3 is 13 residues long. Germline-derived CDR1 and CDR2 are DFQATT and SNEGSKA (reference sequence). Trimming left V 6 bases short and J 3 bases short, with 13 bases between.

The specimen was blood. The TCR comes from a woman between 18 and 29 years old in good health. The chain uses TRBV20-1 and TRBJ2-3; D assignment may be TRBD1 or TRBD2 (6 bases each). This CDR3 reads CSAPRGRTDTQYF. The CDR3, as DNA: TGCAGTGCCCCTCGGGGGCGGACAGATACGCAGTATTTT.